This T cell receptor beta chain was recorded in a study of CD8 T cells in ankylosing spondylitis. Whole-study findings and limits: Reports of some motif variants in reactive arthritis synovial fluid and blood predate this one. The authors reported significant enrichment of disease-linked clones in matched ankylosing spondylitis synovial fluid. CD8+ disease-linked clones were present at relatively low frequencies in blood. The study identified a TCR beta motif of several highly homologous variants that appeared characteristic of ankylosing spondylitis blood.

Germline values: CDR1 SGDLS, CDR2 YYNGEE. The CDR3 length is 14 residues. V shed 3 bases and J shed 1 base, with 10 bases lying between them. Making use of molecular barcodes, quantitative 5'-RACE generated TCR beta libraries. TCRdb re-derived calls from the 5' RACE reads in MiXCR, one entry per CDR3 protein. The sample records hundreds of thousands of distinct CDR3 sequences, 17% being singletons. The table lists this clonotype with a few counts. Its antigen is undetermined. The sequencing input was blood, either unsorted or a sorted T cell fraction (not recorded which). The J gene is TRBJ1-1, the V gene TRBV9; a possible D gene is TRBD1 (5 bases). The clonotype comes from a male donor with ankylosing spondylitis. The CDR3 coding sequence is TGTGCCAGCAGCGAGGGTCAGGGGAACACTGAAGCTTTCTTT. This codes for CASSEGQGNTEAFF.